The subject of this entry is one T cell receptor beta chain. Its antigen remains unidentified. The sample is drawn from a study of cytomegalovirus exposure and HLA in healthy donors. Study conclusions and caveats: Diagnosis of cytomegalovirus status made by the classifier reportedly showed high specificity and sensitivity. What a later analysis showed was that several of the most significant clusters appeared linked to common viral pathogens. Most observed TCR sequences were rare, whereas some public TCRs were detected in many donors. Prior analysis indicated that the majority of TCR beta V segments exhibited productivity approximately 90% or approximately 30% of the time.

PCR used 60 Vbeta primers and 13 Jbeta primers. Assay used: immunoSEQ multiplex PCR; TCRdb lists only in-frame clones, some missing. In the table there are roughly 98,000 clones, around 80% of which are singletons. CDR3 length: 16 amino acids. Germline trimming cut 3 bases from V and 3 bases from J; bases unmatched to any gene: 9. The V gene's germline CDR1 is SGDLS and CDR2 YYNGEE. The rearrangement links TRBV9 to TRBJ2-1, with 7 positions matching TRBD1. The TCR was taken from a man aged 35-49 years in good health and CMV-seronegative. The sequenced sample was PBMCs. The DNA for the CDR3 is TGTGCCAGCAGCGGACGGGACAGTGTGGACTACAATGAGCAGTTCTTC. Amino acid sequence: CASSGRDSVDYNEQFF.